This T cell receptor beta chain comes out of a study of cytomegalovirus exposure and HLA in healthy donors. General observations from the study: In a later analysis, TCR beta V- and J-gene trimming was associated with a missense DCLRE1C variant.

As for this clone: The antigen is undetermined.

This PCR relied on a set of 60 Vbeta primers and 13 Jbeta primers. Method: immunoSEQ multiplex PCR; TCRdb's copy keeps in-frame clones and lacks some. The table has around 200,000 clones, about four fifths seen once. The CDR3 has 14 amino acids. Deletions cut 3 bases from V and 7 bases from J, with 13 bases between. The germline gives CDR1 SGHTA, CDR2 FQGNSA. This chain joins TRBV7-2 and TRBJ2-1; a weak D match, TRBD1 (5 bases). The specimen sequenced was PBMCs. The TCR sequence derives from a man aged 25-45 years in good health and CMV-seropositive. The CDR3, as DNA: TGTGCCAGCAGCTTGGGCAGGGTAGGAAATGAGCAGTTCTTC. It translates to CASSLGRVGNEQFF.